A single T cell receptor beta chain is shown here with its context. Sequencing was performed with immunoSEQ multiplex PCR; in TCRdb, only in-frame clones are kept and a portion is missing. Of roughly 34,000 clones in the sample, 80% were seen once. Germline V gives CDR1 SEHNR, CDR2 FQNEAQ (reference sequence). Trimming removed 4 bases from V and 3 bases from J, with 16 bases in between. The CDR3 extends over 17 amino acids. The source of the sample is a study of blood T cell repertoires in COVID-19. The rearrangement joins TRBV7-9 to TRBJ1-6, with D perhaps TRBD1 (6 bases). The TCR originated in a woman between 65 and 79 years old with acute or convalescent COVID-19. Specimen: peripheral blood. CDR3 DNA: TGTGCCAGCAGCTCCTGGGACATCAGCGTCTATAATTCACCCCTCCACTTT. Translation gives CASSSWDISVYNSPLHF.